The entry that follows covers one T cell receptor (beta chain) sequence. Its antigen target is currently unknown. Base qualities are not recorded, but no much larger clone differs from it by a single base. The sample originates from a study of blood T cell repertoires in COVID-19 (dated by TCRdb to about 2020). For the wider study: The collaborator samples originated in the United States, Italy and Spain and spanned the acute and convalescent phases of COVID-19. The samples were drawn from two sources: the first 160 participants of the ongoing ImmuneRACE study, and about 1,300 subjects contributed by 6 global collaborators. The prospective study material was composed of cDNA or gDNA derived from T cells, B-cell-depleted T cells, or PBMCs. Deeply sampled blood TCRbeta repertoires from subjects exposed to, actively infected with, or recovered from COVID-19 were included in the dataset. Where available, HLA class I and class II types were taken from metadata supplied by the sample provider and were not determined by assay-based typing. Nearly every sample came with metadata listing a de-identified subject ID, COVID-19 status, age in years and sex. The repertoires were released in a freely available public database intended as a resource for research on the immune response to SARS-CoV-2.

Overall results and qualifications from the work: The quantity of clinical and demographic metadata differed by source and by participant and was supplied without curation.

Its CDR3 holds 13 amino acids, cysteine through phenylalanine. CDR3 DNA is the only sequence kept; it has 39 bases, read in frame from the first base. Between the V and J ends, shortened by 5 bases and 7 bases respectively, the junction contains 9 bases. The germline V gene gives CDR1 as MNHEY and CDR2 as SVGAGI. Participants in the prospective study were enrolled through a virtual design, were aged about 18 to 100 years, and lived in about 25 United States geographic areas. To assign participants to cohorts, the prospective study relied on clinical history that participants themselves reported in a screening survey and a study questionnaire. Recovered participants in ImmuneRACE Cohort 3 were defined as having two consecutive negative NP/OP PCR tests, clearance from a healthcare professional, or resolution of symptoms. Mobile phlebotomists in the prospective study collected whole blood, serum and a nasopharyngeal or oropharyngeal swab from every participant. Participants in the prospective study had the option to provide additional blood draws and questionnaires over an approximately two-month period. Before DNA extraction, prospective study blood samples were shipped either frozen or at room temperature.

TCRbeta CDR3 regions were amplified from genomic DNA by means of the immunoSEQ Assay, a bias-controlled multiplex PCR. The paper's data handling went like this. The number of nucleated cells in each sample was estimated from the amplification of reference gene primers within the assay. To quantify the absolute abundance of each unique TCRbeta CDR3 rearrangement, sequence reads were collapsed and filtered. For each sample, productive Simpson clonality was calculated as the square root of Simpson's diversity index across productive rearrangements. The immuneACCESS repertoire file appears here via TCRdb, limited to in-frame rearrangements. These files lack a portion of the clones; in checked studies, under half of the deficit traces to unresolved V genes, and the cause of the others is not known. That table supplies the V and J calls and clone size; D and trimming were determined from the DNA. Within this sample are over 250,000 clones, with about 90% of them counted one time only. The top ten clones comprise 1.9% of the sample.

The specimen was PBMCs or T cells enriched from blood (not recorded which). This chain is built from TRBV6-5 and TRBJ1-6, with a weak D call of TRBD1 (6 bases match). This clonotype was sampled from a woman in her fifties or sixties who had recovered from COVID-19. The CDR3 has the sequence CASSRTDNSPLHF. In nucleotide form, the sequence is TGTGCCAGCAGTAGGACAGACAATTCACCCCTCCACTTT.